Given below is one TCR beta chain in context. Its antigen has not been determined. The input lacks base qualities; no much larger clone sits a single base away. The junction shows trimming of 6 bases on V and 7 bases on J, plus 19 bases between the germline ends. CDR1 and CDR2 (LGHNA, YSLEER) derive from the germline V gene. The CDR3, from cysteine to phenylalanine, totals 16 residues. The entry retains the CDR3 DNA only, 48 bases that are in frame from base 1. To sequence the TCRbeta CDR3 region, genomic DNA was isolated from the sorted cells. TCRbeta CDR3 regions were sequenced using the immunoSEQ Assay. The immuneACCESS repertoire file appears here via TCRdb, limited to in-frame rearrangements. These files lack a portion of the clones; in checked studies, under half of the deficit traces to unresolved V genes, and the cause of the others is not known. Here the sample has about 80,000 clones; around four fifths occur a single time. The ten largest clonotypes hold 20% to 25% of the sample.

The data were taken from a study of OX40 agonist ivuxolimab in advanced cancers. For the wider study: Ivuxolimab, which targeted the costimulatory receptor OX40 (CD134), was an agonistic, fully human IgG2 monoclonal antibody. The paper covers the monotherapy dose-escalation part of the phase I ivuxolimab trial, which included N ≈ 54 patients. Peripheral TCRbeta sequencing was intended to test whether TCR sequence diversity was altered and clonal T-cell expansion was caused by ivuxolimab. Intravenous ivuxolimab was administered to patients every 2 weeks at six dose levels: 0.01, 0.1, 0.3, 1.5, 3 and 10 mg/kg. In the dose-escalation cohort, around four fifths of patients were male, and the mean age was approximately 60 years, with a range of about 23 to 85. Among the 50 to 55 dose-escalation patients, approximately 20 had hepatocellular carcinoma, 15 or so melanoma, 9 renal cell carcinoma and 9 head and neck cancer. Patients were allowed to have had prior anti-PD-1, anti-PD-L1 or anti-CTLA-4 therapy, and around 40% of the dose-escalation patients had previously received checkpoint inhibitors. Partial responses occurred in three dose-escalation patients: two with cutaneous melanoma and one with hepatocellular carcinoma.

Beyond this particular receptor, the publication reports: At doses of 0.1 to 3.0 mg/kg, clonal expansion of both CD4+ and CD8+ T cells in blood was seen between baseline and week 6. Partial responders in the 0.1-3.0 mg/kg groups had among the lowest normalized peripheral clonal expansion, especially among CD8+ T cells. On average, CD8+ T cells showed more expanded clones than CD4+ T cells after ivuxolimab. Low levels of normalized T-cell clonal expansion were also seen in some patients who did not respond. Antigen specificity was not determined for the clonally expanded peripheral T cells.

The trial excluded patients who had a history of autoimmune disease or who were on systemic immunosuppression. Peripheral blood for TCR sequencing was collected from all dose cohorts at baseline, on cycle 4 day 1, and on cycle 7 day 1. The samples were taken from a phase I, first-in-human, multicenter, open-label dose-escalation trial of ivuxolimab. Adults with locally advanced or metastatic melanoma, renal cell carcinoma, hepatocellular carcinoma or head and neck squamous cell carcinoma were enrolled in the trial. CD4+ and CD8+ T cells were sorted separately from peripheral blood before TCR sequencing.

The rearranged chain carries TRBV4-3 and TRBJ1-6; matching of 5 bases hints at TRBD1 as the D gene. The sequenced sample was CD4+ or CD8+ T cells sorted from blood, obtained in a trial of the OX40 agonist ivuxolimab. This receptor was identified in an adult with an advanced solid tumor such as melanoma, head and neck, liver or kidney cancer. Here is the DNA: TGCGCCAGCAGTCCCCCCCCGGGACCGCGAAATTCACCCCTCCACTTT. This codes for CASSPPPGPRNSPLHF.